The TCR beta chain described here comes from a study of breast tumors, draining lymph nodes, adjacent tissues. The study's findings and limits: The data were judged consistent with most tumor T cells coming from lymph node and expanding in tumor. Luminal-like breast cancer showed significantly higher tumor–nontumor repertoire similarity than basal-like. Compared with lymph nodes, tumors were less diverse; compared with nontumor tissue, more.

MiXCR, applied by TCRdb to the multiplex PCR reads, yields one record per CDR3 protein. Seen here are 84,000 or so distinct CDR3 sequences, around 28% observed once, and the top ten hold around 8.1%. This clonotype was detected many times. The target antigen is unknown. Breast cancer patients provided tissue from their axillary draining lymph nodes. The material sequenced was axillary lymph node tissue. The origin of this receptor is a female donor with breast cancer. Some clones in this sample may be carry-over from other donors' samples.

CDR3 protein: CASSLVGKGNQPQHF. The DNA of the CDR3 is TGTGCCAGCAGCTTAGTCGGAAAGGGCAATCAGCCCCAGCATTTT. The chain recombines TRBV11-1 with TRBJ1-5, with D unclear. V was cut by 1 base and J by 2 bases, with 9 bases left in between. The CDR3 has 15 residues. CDR1 and CDR2 (germline): SGHAT, FQDESV (reference sequence).